A selection of T cell receptor beta chains follows, all from one sample in a study of post-analysis software for immune sequencing data. TCRdb itself ran the PCR reads through MiXCR, one entry per CDR3 protein. Of approximately 660,000 distinct CDR3 sequences in the sample, 55% to 70% were seen once. The sequencing input was blood. Receptors were obtained from a girl aged 2-10 years with multiple sclerosis. Each CDR3 is given with its conserved first and last residue. A D gene is named only where the DNA matches it firmly. The size field is filled for only some rows; it gives once, few, many or a size class.

clone size,CDR3 length,V gene,J gene,D gene,CDR3 DNA,CDR3 protein
.,15,TRBV4-1,TRBJ1-4,TRBD1,TGCGCCAGCAGCCAAGATGTGGGACAGGGGCTAAAACTGTTTTTT,CASSQDVGQGLKLFF
.,14,TRBV25-1,TRBJ1-2,.,TGTGCCAGCACCACGGGCGGTTTTAACTATGGCTACACCTTC,CASTTGGFNYGYTF
few,13,TRBV19,TRBJ2-3,.,TGTGCCAGTAGTCGGGGTGACACAGATACGCAGTATTTT,CASSRGDTDTQYF
.,14,TRBV20-1,TRBJ2-3,TRBD1,TGCAGTGCTAGAGATCAGCAGGGGGCAGATACGCAGTATTTT,CSARDQQGADTQYF
.,12,TRBV5-5,TRBJ1-1,.,TGTGCCAGCAGCTTGGGGATGAGCGAAGCTTTCTTT,CASSLGMSEAFF
.,18,TRBV5-1,TRBJ2-1,TRBD1,TGCGCCAGCAACTTGTCGCTGCAGACAGGGGTTAGGTCGAATGAGCAGTTCTTC,CASNLSLQTGVRSNEQFF
.,16,TRBV25-1,TRBJ2-3,.,TGTGCCAGCAGTTCCAGCGGATCTACTAGCACAGATACGCAGTATTTT,CASSSSGSTSTDTQYF
.,11,TRBV20-1,TRBJ2-3,.,TGCAGTGCTAGAGAGGGGGGTACGCAGTATTTT,CSAREGGTQYF
.,14,TRBV20-1,TRBJ2-5,TRBD2,TGCAGTGCTACCACAGCCGGGGGGAAAGAGACCCAGTACTTC,CSATTAGGKETQYF
few,12,TRBV29-1,TRBJ1-1,.,TGCAGCGTCGGGGGGCCCTACACTGAAGCTTTCTTT,CSVGGPYTEAFF
.,12,TRBV3-1,TRBJ2-3,.,TGTGCCAGCAGCCAAGTTTCAGATACGCAGTATTTT,CASSQVSDTQYF
.,13,TRBV6-5,TRBJ2-5,.,TGTGCCAGCAAAAGGGGCGCGTCAGAGACCCAGTACTTC,CASKRGASETQYF
once,15,TRBV24-1,TRBJ1-2,.,TGTGCCACCAGTGATGTCGGGGGCGCGGACTATGGCTACACCTTC,CATSDVGGADYGYTF
.,18,TRBV6-5,TRBJ2-1,TRBD1,TGTGCCAGCAGTTACTCTTGGACAGGGAGCTCCTTGGGCAATGAGCAGTTCTTC,CASSYSWTGSSLGNEQFF
.,21,TRBV4-1,TRBJ2-1,TRBD1,TGCGCCAGCAGCCAAGATGGAGGGGGTCGACCCGGGACAGGGATCCTCAATGAGCAGTTCTTC,CASSQDGGGRPGTGILNEQFF
.,17,TRBV4-3,TRBJ1-4,.,TGCGCCAGCAGCCAAGTACGCATTGGGGGGGAGGATGAAAAACTGTTTTTT,CASSQVRIGGEDEKLFF
.,15,TRBV12-3/TRBV12-4,TRBJ2-1,TRBD2,TGTGCCAGCAGTTCCGAGCGGGGTTACTACAATGAGCAGTTCTTC,CASSSERGYYNEQFF
.,15,TRBV6-2/TRBV6-3,TRBJ2-1,TRBD2,TGTGCCAGCAGTTACGGCGGGGGGGTGAACAATGAGCAGTTCTTC,CASSYGGGVNNEQFF